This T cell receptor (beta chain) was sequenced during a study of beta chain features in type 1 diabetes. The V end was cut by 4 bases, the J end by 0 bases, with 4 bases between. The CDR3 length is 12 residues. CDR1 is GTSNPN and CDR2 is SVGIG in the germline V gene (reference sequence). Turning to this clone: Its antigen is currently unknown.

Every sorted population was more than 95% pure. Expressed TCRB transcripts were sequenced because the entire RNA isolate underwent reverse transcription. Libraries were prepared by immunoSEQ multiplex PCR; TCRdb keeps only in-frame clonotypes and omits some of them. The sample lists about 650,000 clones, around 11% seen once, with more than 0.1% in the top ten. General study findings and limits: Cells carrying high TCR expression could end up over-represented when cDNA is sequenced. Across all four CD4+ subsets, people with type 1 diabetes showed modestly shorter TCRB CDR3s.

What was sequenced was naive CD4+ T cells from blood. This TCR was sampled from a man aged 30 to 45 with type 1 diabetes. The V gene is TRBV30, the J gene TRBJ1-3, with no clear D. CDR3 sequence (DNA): TGTGCCTGGACAGTCTCTGGAAACACCATATATTTT. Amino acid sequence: CAWTVSGNTIYF.